Here is one T cell receptor beta chain with its context. Its antigen is not yet known. No much larger clonotype is one base removed from it; base qualities were not supplied. This record comes from a study of T cell responses to AZD1222 COVID-19 vaccine (dated by TCRdb to about 2021). For the wider study: AZD1222 recipients whose second dose came at about 4 weeks and those whose second dose came at about 12 weeks were combined into one group, since spike-specific TCR depth and breadth did not differ between the two schedules. A total of about 230 trial participants underwent TCR sequencing, of whom about 210 received two doses of AZD1222 and about 26 received two doses of the MenACWY control vaccine. Trial participants were enrolled by age into subgroups of 18-55, 56-69 and 70-plus years, and about 150, 27 and 61 TCR-sequenced participants, respectively, were included in these subgroups.

V gives up 2 bases and J gives up 8 bases, and the segment between their germline ends measures 6 bases. From the germline V gene, CDR1 is MNHEY and CDR2 is SVGAGI. The cysteine opens and the phenylalanine closes a CDR3 of 11 amino acids. Solely the CDR3 DNA is kept, with 33 bases framed from the first base. This sample's time point label indicates: baseline before first vaccination. Samples from vaccinated people were obtained from the UK trials COV001 and COV002, which included a single-blind randomized controlled phase 2/3 trial of AZD1222 (ChAdOx1 nCoV-19) in healthy adults. For TCRbeta chain sequencing, PBMC samples from trial participants were taken at day 0 and at day 28 after the second dose. The CDR3 regions of human TCRbeta chains were subjected to immunosequencing. In the paper's pipeline: Repertoire TCRs were matched against a reference library of SARS-CoV-2-specific TCRs generated with the MIRA antigen-specificity platform. Breadth was defined as the fraction of unique TCRs that were SARS-CoV-2-associated, and depth was defined as the fraction of total T cells that were SARS-CoV-2-associated. Using the MIRA data, each spike-specific TCR was mapped to the spike region that the TCR reacts to and placed in a CD4 or CD8 class. Log10-transformed breadth and depth values were compared by one-way ANOVA with Sidak's multiple comparisons tests. The table comes from immuneACCESS by way of TCRdb, which keeps in-frame sequences with V and J called. Part of the clones is missing from these tables; in studies checked, under half for an unresolved V gene and the rest for unknown reasons. Clone size and V and J calls were adopted from that table, with D and trimming inferred from the DNA. Here the sample has around 150,000 clones; around 91% occur a single time. The ten largest clonotypes hold 5% of the sample.

Broad study findings and their caveats: Most participants were white British and females outnumbered males, and the authors suggested that clonal diversity may have been underestimated. No day 14 peak-response samples were available, so repertoires were characterized only after the peak T cell response. The whole spike protein was spanned by vaccine-associated CD4 TCRs, and dominant responses were seen in regions 160-218 and 743-854. In the small 56-69-year group, the increase in depth fell short of significance, most likely because of low power. Reportedly, close to half of the unique spike-specific TCRs recognized epitopes lying outside the regions that are mutated in the B.1.351 and B.1.1.7 variants. Spike-specific TCR breadth and depth rose significantly after two AZD1222 doses compared with day 0 and with MenACWY recipients. Conclusions about previously exposed vaccinees are limited because only six or seven AZD1222 recipients were SARS-CoV-2 seropositive at baseline.

The V and J segments used are TRBV6-5 and TRBJ1-1, with the D gene too uncertain to name. This TCR was recovered from an adult in good health. The sample in question was peripheral blood, obtained on day 0 of AZD1222 vaccination. The DNA sequence is TGTGCCAGCAGTTACGTGGGGGAAGCTTTCTTT. Protein translation: CASSYVGEAFF.